This paragraph covers one T cell receptor beta chain sequence. Its antigen is currently unknown. Measured with immunoSEQ multiplex PCR; TCRdb has only the in-frame clones, and not every one. The sample includes about 70,000 clones, approximately 87% of them seen just once. The data derive from a study of OX40 agonist ivuxolimab in advanced cancers. Findings of the study overall: CD8+ T cells were the subset that, on average, had more expanded clones than CD4+.

The germline V and J ends were trimmed by 2 bases and 4 bases, with 12 bases remaining between them. Per germline, CDR1 MNHEY and CDR2 SVGAGI. This CDR3 has 15 residues. This chain joins TRBV6-5 and TRBJ2-1, with TRBD2 as a possible D gene (5 bases). This TCR was sampled from an adult with an advanced solid tumor such as melanoma, head and neck, liver or kidney cancer. Sequenced material: CD4+ or CD8+ T cells sorted from blood, taken in a trial of the OX40 agonist ivuxolimab. Here the CDR3 DNA reads TGTGCCAGCAGTTACGGGGTTAGCGTGTACAATGAGCAGTTCTTC. Its protein product is CASSYGVSVYNEQFF.